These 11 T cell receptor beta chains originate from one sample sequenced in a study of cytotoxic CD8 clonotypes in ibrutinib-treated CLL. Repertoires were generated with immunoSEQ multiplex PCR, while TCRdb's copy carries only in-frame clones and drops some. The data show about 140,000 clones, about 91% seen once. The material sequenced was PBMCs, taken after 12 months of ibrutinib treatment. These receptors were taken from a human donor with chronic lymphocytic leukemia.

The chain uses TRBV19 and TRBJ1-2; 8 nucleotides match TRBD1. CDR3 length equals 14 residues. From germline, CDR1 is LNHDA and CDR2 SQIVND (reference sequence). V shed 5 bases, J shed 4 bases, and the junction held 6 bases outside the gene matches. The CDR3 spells CASSPWGQVYGYTF. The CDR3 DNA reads TGTGCCAGTAGTCCGTGGGGACAGGTCTATGGCTACACCTTC.

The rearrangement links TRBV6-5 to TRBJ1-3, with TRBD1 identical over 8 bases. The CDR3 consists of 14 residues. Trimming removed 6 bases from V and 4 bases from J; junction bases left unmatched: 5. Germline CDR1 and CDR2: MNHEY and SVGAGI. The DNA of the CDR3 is TGTGCCAGCAGACGGACAGGGACAGGAAACACCATATATTTT. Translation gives CASRRTGTGNTIYF.

CDR3 protein: CASSLEGTSGADTQYF. In DNA, the CDR3 is TGTGCCAGCAGCTTAGAGGGGACTAGCGGGGCGGATACGCAGTATTTT. The chain is built from TRBV7-6 and TRBJ2-3; 13 nucleotides match TRBD2. Germline loops: CDR1 SGHVS, CDR2 FNYEAQ. The CDR3 is 16 amino acids. Trimming at V came to 1 base and at J to 6 bases, leaving 4 bases not matched to a gene.

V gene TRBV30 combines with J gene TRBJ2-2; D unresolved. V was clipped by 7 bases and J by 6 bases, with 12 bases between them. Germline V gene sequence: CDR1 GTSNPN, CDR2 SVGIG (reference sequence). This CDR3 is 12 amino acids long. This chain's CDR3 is CASDLQPGELFF. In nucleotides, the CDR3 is TGTGCCTCGGACCTTCAGCCCGGGGAGCTGTTTTTT.

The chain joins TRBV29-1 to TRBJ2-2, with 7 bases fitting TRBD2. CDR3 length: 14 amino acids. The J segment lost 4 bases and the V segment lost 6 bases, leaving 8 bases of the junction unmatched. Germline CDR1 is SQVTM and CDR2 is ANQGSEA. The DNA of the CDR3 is TGCAGCGTCCGAACGGGAGGACTCACCGGGGAGCTGTTTTTT. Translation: CSVRTGGLTGELFF.

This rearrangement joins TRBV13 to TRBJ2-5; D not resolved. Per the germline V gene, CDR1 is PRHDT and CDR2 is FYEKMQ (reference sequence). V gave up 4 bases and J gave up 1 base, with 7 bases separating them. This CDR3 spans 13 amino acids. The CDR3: CASSSSFQETQYF. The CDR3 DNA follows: TGTGCCAGCAGCTCATCATTCCAAGAGACCCAGTACTTC.

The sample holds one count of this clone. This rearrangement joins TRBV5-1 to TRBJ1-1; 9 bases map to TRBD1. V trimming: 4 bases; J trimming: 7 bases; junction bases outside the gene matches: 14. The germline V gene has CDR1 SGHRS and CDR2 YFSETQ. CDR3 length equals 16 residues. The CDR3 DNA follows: TGCGCCAGCAGCCCGTGGACAGGGGCGTTAATTAATGAAGCTTTCTTT. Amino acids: CASSPWTGALINEAFF.

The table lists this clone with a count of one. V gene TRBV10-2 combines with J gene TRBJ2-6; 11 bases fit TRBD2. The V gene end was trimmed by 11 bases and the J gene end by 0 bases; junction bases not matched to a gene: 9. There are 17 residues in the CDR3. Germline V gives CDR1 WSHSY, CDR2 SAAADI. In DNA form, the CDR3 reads TGCGCCTCCAAGGGGACTAGCGGCCTCTCTGGGGCCAACGTCCTGACTTTC. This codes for CASKGTSGLSGANVLTF.

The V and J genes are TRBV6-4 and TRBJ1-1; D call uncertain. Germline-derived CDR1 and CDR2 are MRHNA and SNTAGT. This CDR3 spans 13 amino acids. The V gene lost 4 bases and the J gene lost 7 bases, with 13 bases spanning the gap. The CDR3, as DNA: TGTGCCAGCAGTGCCGGGGAGGCAGGTGAAGCTTTCTTT. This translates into CASSAGEAGEAFF.

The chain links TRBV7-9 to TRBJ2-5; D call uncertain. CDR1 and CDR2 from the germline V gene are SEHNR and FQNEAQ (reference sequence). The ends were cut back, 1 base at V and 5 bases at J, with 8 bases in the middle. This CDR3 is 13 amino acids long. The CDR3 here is CASSLGGWETQYF. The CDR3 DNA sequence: TGTGCCAGCAGCTTAGGAGGATGGGAGACCCAGTACTTC. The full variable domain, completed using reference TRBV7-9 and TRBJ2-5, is DTGVSQNPRHKITKRGQNVTFRCDPISEHNRLYWYRQTLGQGPEFLTYFQNEAQLEKSRLLSDRFSAERPKGSFSTLEIQRTEQGDSAMYLCASSLGGWETQYFGPGTRLLVL.

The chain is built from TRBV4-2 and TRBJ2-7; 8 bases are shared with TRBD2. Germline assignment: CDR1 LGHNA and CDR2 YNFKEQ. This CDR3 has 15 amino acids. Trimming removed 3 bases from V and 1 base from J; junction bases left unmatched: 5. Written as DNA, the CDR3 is TGTGCCAGCAGCCAGCCGGGACTAGTTTCCTACGAGCAGTACTTC. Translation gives CASSQPGLVSYEQYF.